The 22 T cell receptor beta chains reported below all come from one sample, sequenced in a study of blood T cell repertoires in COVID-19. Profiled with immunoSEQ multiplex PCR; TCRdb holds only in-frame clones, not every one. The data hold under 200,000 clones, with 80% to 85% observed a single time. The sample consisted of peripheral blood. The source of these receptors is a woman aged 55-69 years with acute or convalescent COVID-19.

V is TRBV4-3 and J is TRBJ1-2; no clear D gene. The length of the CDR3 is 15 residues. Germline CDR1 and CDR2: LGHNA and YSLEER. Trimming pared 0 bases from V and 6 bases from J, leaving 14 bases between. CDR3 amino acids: CASSQDRQKGDGYTF. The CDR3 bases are TGCGCCAGCAGCCAAGATCGTCAAAAGGGAGATGGCTACACCTTC.

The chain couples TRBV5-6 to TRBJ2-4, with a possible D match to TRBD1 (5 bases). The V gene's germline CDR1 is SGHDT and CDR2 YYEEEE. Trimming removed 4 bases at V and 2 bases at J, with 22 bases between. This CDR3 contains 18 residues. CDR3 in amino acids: CASSQLVLGRESKNIQYF. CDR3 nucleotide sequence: TGTGCCAGCAGCCAGCTTGTTTTGGGGCGAGAGTCCAAAAACATTCAGTACTTC.

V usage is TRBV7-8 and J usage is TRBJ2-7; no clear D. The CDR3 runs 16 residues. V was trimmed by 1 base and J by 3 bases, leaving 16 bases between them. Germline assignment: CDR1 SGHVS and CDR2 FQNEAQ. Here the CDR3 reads CASSLVVRGADYEQYF. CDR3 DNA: TGTGCCAGCAGCTTAGTCGTACGTGGAGCTGACTACGAGCAGTACTTC.

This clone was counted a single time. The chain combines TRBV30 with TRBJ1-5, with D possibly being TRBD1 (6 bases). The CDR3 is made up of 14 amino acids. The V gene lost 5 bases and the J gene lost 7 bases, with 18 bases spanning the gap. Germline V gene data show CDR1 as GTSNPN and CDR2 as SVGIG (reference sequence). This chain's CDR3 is CAWSRAGVDQPQHF. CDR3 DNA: TGTGCCTGGTCGAGGGCAGGGGTAGACCAGCCCCAGCATTTT.

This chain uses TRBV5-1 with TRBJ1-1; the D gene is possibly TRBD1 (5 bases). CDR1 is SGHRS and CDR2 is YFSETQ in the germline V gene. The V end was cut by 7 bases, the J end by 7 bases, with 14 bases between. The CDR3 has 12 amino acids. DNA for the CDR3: TGCGCCAGCTCCCGGGGGAACGGTGAAGCTTTCTTT. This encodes CASSRGNGEAFF.

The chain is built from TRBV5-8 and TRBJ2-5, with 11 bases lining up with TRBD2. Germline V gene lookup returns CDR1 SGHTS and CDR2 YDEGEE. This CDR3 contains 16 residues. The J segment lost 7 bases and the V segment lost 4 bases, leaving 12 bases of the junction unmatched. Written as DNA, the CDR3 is TGTGCCAGCAGCAGTTCGGGACTAGCGGCGCGCGGGACCCAGTACTTC. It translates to CASSSSGLAARGTQYF.

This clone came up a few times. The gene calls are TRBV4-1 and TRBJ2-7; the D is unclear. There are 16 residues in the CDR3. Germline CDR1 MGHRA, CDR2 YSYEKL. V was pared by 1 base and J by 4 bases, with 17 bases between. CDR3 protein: CASSQGLQLSPYEQYF. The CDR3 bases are TGCGCCAGCAGCCAAGGCTTACAGCTAAGCCCATACGAGCAGTACTTC.

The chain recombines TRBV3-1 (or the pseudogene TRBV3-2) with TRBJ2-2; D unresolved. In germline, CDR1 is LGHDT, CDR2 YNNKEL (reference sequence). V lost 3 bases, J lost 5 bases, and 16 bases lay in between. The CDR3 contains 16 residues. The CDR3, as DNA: TGTGCCAGCAGCCACCCCGCCTCTTGGAGTACCGGGGAGCTGTTTTTT. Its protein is CASSHPASWSTGELFF.

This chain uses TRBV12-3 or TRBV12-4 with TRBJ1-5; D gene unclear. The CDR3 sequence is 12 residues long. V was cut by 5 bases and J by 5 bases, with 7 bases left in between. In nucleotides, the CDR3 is TGTGCCAGCAGTATCAGTGATCAGCCCCAGCATTTT. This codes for CASSISDQPQHF.

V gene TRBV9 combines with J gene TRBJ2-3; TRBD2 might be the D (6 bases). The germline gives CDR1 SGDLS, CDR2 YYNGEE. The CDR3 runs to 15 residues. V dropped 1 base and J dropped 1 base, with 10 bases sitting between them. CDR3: CASSVLTRGTDTQYF. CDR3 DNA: TGTGCCAGCAGCGTACTGACTAGGGGCACAGATACGCAGTATTTT.

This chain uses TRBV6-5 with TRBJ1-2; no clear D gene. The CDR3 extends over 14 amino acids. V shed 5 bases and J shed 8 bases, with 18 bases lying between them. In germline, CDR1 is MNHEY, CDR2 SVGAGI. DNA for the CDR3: TGTGCCAGCAGTCCCACGGCCGCAACTATGGGCTACACCTTC. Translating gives CASSPTAATMGYTF.

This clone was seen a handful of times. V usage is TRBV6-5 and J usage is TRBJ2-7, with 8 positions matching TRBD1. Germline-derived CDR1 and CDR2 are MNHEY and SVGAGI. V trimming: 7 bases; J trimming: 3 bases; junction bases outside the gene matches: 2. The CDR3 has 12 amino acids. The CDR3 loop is CASKTGGYEQYF. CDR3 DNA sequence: TGTGCCAGCAAAACAGGGGGCTACGAGCAGTACTTC.

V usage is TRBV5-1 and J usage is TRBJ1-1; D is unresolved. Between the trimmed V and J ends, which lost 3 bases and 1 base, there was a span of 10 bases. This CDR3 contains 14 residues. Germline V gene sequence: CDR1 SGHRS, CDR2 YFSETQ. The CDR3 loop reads CASSSQGRNTEAFF. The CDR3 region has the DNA TGCGCCAGCAGCTCTCAAGGGAGGAACACTGAAGCTTTCTTT. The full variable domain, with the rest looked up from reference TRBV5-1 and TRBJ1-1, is KAGVTQTPRYLIKTRGQQVTLSCSPISGHRSVSWYQQTPGQGLQFLFEYFSETQRNKGNFPGRFSGRQFSNSRSEMNVSTLELGDSALYLCASSSQGRNTEAFFGQGTRLTVV.

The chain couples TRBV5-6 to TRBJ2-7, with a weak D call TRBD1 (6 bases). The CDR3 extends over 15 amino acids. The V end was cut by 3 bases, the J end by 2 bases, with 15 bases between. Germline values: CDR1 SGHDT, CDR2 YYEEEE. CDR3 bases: TGTGCCAGCAGCTCGACCGGGACAAAGACCTACGAGCAGTACTTC. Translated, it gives CASSSTGTKTYEQYF.

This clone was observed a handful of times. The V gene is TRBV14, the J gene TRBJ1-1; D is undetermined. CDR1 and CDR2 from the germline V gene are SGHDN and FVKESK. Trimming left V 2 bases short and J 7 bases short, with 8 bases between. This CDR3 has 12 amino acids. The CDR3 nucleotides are TGTGCCAGCAGCCAATCTATCTTTGAAGCTTTCTTT. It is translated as CASSQSIFEAFF.

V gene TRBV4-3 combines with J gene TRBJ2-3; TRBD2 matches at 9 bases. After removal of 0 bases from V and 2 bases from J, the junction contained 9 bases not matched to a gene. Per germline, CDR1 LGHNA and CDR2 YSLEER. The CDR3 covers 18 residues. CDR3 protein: CASSQDRLAGIHTDTQYF. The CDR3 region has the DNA TGCGCCAGCAGCCAAGATCGGCTAGCGGGGATCCACACAGATACGCAGTATTTT.

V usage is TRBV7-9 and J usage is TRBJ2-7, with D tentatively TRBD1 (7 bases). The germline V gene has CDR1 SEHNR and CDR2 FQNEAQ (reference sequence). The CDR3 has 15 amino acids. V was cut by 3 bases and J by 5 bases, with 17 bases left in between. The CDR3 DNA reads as TGTGCCAGCAGCTTTCCAGGGGGGCGCGGCGACGAGCAGTACTTC. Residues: CASSFPGGRGDEQYF.

CDR3 residues: CASSPMEGATEAFF. CDR3 nucleotide sequence: TGTGCCAGCAGTCCTATGGAGGGGGCAACTGAAGCTTTCTTT. This sequence joins TRBV27 and TRBJ1-1; TRBD1 matches 7 bases. Germline V gene data show CDR1 as MNHEY and CDR2 as SMNVEV (reference sequence). The CDR3 sequence is 14 residues long. Trimming cost V 5 bases and J 5 bases; bases outside gene matches: 8.

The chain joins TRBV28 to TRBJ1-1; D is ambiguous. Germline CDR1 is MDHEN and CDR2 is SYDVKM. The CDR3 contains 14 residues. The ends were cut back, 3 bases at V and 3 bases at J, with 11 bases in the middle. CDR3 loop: CASSFPGLYTEAFF. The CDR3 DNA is TGTGCCAGCAGTTTCCCGGGGTTGTACACTGAAGCTTTCTTT.

The chain's CDR3 is CASSPLSSGGSTDTQYF. The CDR3 DNA follows: TGCGCCAGCAGCCCCCTCTCTAGCGGGGGTAGCACAGATACGCAGTATTTT. This sequence joins TRBV5-1 and TRBJ2-3; 10 bases match TRBD2. The CDR3 is made up of 17 amino acids. Germline CDR1 reads SGHRS; CDR2 reads YFSETQ. V trimming: 4 bases; J trimming: 0 bases; junction bases outside the gene matches: 8.

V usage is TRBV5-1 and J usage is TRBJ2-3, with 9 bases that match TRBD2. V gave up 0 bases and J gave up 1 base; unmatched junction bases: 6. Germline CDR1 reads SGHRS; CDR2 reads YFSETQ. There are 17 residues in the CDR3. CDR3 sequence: CASSLAQLAGGTDTQYF. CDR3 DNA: TGCGCCAGCAGCTTGGCCCAGTTAGCGGGGGGCACAGATACGCAGTATTTT.

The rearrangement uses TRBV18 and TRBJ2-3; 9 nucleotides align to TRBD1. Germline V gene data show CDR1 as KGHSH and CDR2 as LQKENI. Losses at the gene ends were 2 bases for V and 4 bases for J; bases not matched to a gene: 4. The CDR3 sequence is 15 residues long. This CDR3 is CASSPAQGAADTQYF. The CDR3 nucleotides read TGTGCCAGCTCACCAGCACAGGGGGCCGCAGATACGCAGTATTTT.